A single sample gave rise to the 21 T cell receptor beta chains below, sequenced in a study of blood T cells in healthy people across ages. The authors ran a second PCR of about 7 to 11 cycles using a sample-barcoded 5' primer and a J-beta primer mix. MiXCR, run by TCRdb on the 5' RACE reads, gives a single entry per CDR3 protein. Among approximately 730,000 distinct CDR3 sequences listed, approximately 43% were seen once. Sequenced: blood. All receptors come from an older woman in good health.

This clonotype was observed once. The chain combines TRBV3-1 with TRBJ1-2; D is uncertain. The CDR3 runs to 12 residues. V was trimmed by 1 base and J by 7 bases, leaving 7 bases between them. The germline gives CDR1 LGHDT, CDR2 YNNKEL (reference sequence). CDR3 sequence reads: CASSQARSGYTF. CDR3 DNA: TGTGCCAGCAGCCAAGCGAGGTCTGGCTACACCTTC.

The gene calls are TRBV12-3 or TRBV12-4 and TRBJ1-4, with D unresolved. Trimming took off 3 bases at V and 7 bases at J, with 9 bases between the two ends. The CDR3 is 13 amino acids. The CDR3 reads CASSFLGREKLFF. The DNA of the CDR3 is TGTGCCAGCAGTTTTCTCGGTCGTGAAAAACTGTTTTTT.

The chain has TRBV20-1 and TRBJ1-6; D may be TRBD1 (6 bases). Looked up from germline, CDR1 is DFQATT and CDR2 is SNEGSKA (reference sequence). CDR3 length: 14 residues. V dropped 5 bases and J dropped 10 bases, with 18 bases sitting between them. The CDR3 bases are TGCAGTGCTGGGGGGGCAGGGGAAGCCTCACCCCTCCACTTT. It codes for CSAGGAGEASPLHF.

Remarks on this clonotype: Possible read error: a much larger clone is one base away. The V and J genes are TRBV11-2 and TRBJ2-1; maybe TRBD2 (5 bases). This CDR3 is 14 amino acids long. The germline CDR1 and CDR2 sequences are SGHAT and FQNNGV. Trimming cost V 5 bases and J 13 bases, with 21 bases left between them. The CDR3 DNA sequence: TGTGCCAGCAGCCTACTCGACCCCTGGGAGACCCAGTTCTTC. Its protein product is CASSLLDPWETQFF.

This clonotype was counted only a few times. V is TRBV7-8 and J is TRBJ2-3; 11 positions match TRBD2. V was pared by 5 bases and J by 5 bases, with 9 bases of the junction left unmatched. This CDR3 has 16 residues. From germline, CDR1 is SGHVS and CDR2 FQNEAQ. CDR3 loop: CASSPIAGGPGDTQYF. In nucleotides, the CDR3 is TGTGCCAGCAGCCCTATAGCGGGAGGGCCGGGAGATACGCAGTATTTT. Combining the CDR3 with reference TRBV7-8 and TRBJ2-3 gives the whole variable domain GAGVSQSPRYKVAKRGQDVALRCDPISGHVSLFWYQQALGQGPEFLTYFQNEAQLDKSGLPSDRFFAERPEGSVSTLKIQRTQQEDSAVYLCASSPIAGGPGDTQYFGPGTRLTVL.

This chain uses TRBV7-9 with TRBJ1-6; TRBD1 agrees at 8 bases. The germline V gene has CDR1 SEHNR and CDR2 FQNEAQ (reference sequence). V lost 5 bases, J lost 9 bases, and 9 bases stayed unmatched. The CDR3 length is 15 residues. The CDR3 DNA is TGTGCCAGCAGCCCGCCGGGACAGGTTTCTTCACCCCTCCACTTT. The encoded protein is CASSPPGQVSSPLHF.

The J gene is TRBJ2-7, the V gene TRBV2; 9 bases agree with TRBD2. Trimming removed 5 bases from V and 2 bases from J; junction bases left unmatched: 4. The CDR3 covers 14 residues. The germline gives CDR1 SNHLY, CDR2 FYNNEI. CDR3: CASSTASGAYEQYF. Written as DNA, the CDR3 is TGTGCCAGCAGTACCGCTAGCGGGGCCTACGAGCAGTACTTC.

CDR3 bases: TGTGCCAGCAGTCCAGGGACAGGGGCCTACAATGAGCAGTACTTC. It specifies CASSPGTGAYNEQYF. The chain is built from TRBV12-3 or TRBV12-4 and TRBJ2-1; 10 nucleotides agree with TRBD1. The closer fit of TRBJ2-7 to the DNA end suggests the J call may be wrong. The CDR3 totals 15 residues.

The chain couples TRBV6-1 to TRBJ2-1, with no clear D. Trimming cost V 1 base and J 0 bases, with 13 bases left between them. The CDR3 loop spans 17 amino acids. Germline CDR1 is MNHNS and CDR2 is SASEGT. Here the CDR3 reads CASSEGQYSSSYNEQFF. For the CDR3, the DNA is TGTGCCAGCAGTGAAGGGCAGTATTCGAGCTCCTACAATGAGCAGTTCTTC.

Comments on this clonotype: With a much larger clone just one base away, this may be a read error. The chain couples TRBV29-1 to TRBJ2-7, with D maybe TRBD2 (5 bases). Germline CDR1 and CDR2: SQVTM and ANQGSEA. Trimming took off 1 base at V and 1 base at J, with 11 bases between the two ends. This CDR3 contains 14 residues. The CDR3 DNA reads TGCAGCGTTGAAGGGGAGTTGTCGTCCTACGAGCAGTACTTC. It encodes CSVEGELSSYEQYF.

This clonotype showed up just a few times. In nucleotides, the CDR3 is TGCGCCAGCAGCTGGCAGGGGGAGGCCAAAAACATTCAGTACTTC. Amino acids: CASSWQGEAKNIQYF. The J gene is TRBJ2-4, the V gene TRBV5-1, with 7 bases lining up with TRBD1. Germline V lookup: CDR1 SGHRS, CDR2 YFSETQ. The CDR3 is made up of 15 amino acids. Losses at the gene ends were 3 bases for V and 1 base for J; bases not matched to a gene: 4.

The chain combines TRBV6-2 or TRBV6-3 with TRBJ2-1; TRBD1 aligns across 9 bases. Unmatched junction bases numbered 4, after V lost 4 bases and J lost 6 bases. Germline V CDR1 and CDR2: MNHEY, SVGEGT. The CDR3 spans 14 residues. CDR3 region: CASSWGTGPNEQFF. CDR3 nucleotide sequence: TGTGCCAGCAGTTGGGGGACAGGGCCCAATGAGCAGTTCTTC.

This clonotype was detected only a few times. V is TRBV12-3 or TRBV12-4 and J is TRBJ2-1, with D perhaps TRBD1 (5 bases). The CDR3 spans 14 residues. V dropped 7 bases and J dropped 10 bases, with 20 bases sitting between them. This CDR3 reads CASTPDRREYEQFF. For the CDR3, the DNA is TGTGCCAGCACCCCCGACAGACGCGAGTACGAGCAGTTCTTC.

In this sample, this clonotype turned up a few times. V is TRBV28 and J is TRBJ2-7, with TRBD1 matching 8 bases. The ends lost 2 bases at V and 2 bases at J; junction bases unmatched: 5. This CDR3 has 15 residues. Germline V lookup: CDR1 MDHEN, CDR2 SYDVKM. CDR3 region: CASSLPQGATYEQYF. The CDR3 DNA sequence: TGTGCCAGCAGTTTACCCCAGGGGGCGACCTACGAGCAGTACTTC. Based on the CDR3 plus reference TRBV28 and TRBJ2-7, the full variable domain is DVKVTQSSRYLVKRTGEKVFLECVQDMDHENMFWYRQDPGLGLRLIYFSYDVKMKEKGDIPEGYSVSREKKERFSLILESASTNQTSMYLCASSLPQGATYEQYFGPGTRLTVT.

This clonotype was recorded a few times. This chain links TRBV3-1 with TRBJ2-5; tentatively, D is TRBD1 or TRBD2 (5 bases each). V lost 4 bases and J lost 3, with 15 bases in between. Germline V gene data show CDR1 as LGHDT and CDR2 as YNNKEL (reference sequence). The CDR3 spans 15 residues. DNA for the CDR3: TGTGCCAGCAGCCTATACCGGGACGGTAAAGAGACCCAGTACTTC. It specifies CASSLYRDGKETQYF.

The rearrangement links TRBV4-3 to TRBJ1-5; unclear D gene. The CDR3 is 14 residues long. Trimming took off 3 bases at V and 7 bases at J, with 13 bases between the two ends. Germline CDR1 and CDR2: LGHNA and YSLEER. CDR3 bases: TGCGCCAGCAGCCAGACATCGGGAGAGCAGCCCCAGCATTTT. It is translated as CASSQTSGEQPQHF.

This clonotype was observed many times. The V call is TRBV29-1, the J call TRBJ2-5, with 7 bases fitting TRBD2. The V gene end was trimmed by 4 bases and the J gene end by 0 bases; junction bases not matched to a gene: 2. Per germline, CDR1 SQVTM and CDR2 ANQGSEA. The length of the CDR3 is 13 residues. CDR3 amino acids: CSVVLADQETQYF. CDR3 nucleotides: TGCAGCGTTGTCCTAGCGGACCAAGAGACCCAGTACTTC. Supplemented by reference TRBV29-1 and TRBJ2-5, the full variable domain reads SAVISQKPSRDICQRGTSLTIQCQVDSQVTMMFWYRQQPGQSLTLIATANQGSEATYESGFVIDKFPISRPNLTFSTLTVSNMSPEDSSIYLCSVVLADQETQYFGPGTRLLVL.

Only a few counts were recorded for this clonotype. V usage is TRBV25-1 and J usage is TRBJ2-7; the D is unclear. The germline V gene encodes CDR1 MGHDK and CDR2 SYGVNS. The CDR3 extends over 16 amino acids. V lost 2 bases, J lost 5 bases, and 19 bases lay in between. The CDR3 DNA sequence: TGTGCCAGCAGTGAAACCTCCAGGACGCTAGGTAACGAGCAGTACTTC. This encodes CASSETSRTLGNEQYF.

Only a few counts were recorded for this clonotype. This chain connects TRBV12-3 or TRBV12-4 to TRBJ1-2, with 8 positions matching TRBD1. The V and J ends lost 5 bases and 8 bases, in that order; junction bases with no gene match: 16. The CDR3 totals 16 residues. Written as DNA, the CDR3 is TGTGCCAGCAGTCCGTTCCTTGACAGGGGATCTTTCGGCTACACCTTC. This gives the protein CASSPFLDRGSFGYTF.

This chain uses TRBV28 with TRBJ2-5; D might be TRBD1 or TRBD2, each matching 5 bases. This CDR3 spans 14 amino acids. Germline CDR1 and CDR2: MDHEN and SYDVKM. Trimming stripped 6 bases from V and 2 bases from J, with 13 bases between. Here the CDR3 DNA reads TGTGCCAGCAGAACGGGACCGACTCAAGAGACCCAGTACTTC. It encodes CASRTGPTQETQYF.

The V gene is TRBV3-1, the J gene TRBJ2-1; TRBD2 matches at 12 bases. The end of the DNA fits TRBJ2-7 better, so the J call may be wrong. CDR3 length: 17 amino acids. Germline CDR1 LGHDT, CDR2 YNNKEL (reference sequence). CDR3 nucleotide sequence: TGTGCCAGCAGCCAAAAAGGGACTAGCGGGTTTTACAATGAGCAGTACTTC. This translates into CASSQKGTSGFYNEQYF.